These 6 T cell receptor beta chains originate from one sample sequenced in a study of identical twins. Via MiXCR, TCRdb re-called the 5' RACE reads, giving one row per CDR3 protein. The data show under 1 million distinct CDR3 sequences, with approximately 13% seen just once and 1.5% to 2% held by the top ten. These data were likewise used in another study, on yellow fever vaccine responses in identical twins.

Sequencing input: PBMCs. Every receptor here comes from a woman aged 18-29 years in good health.

The chain recombines TRBV12-3 or TRBV12-4 with TRBJ2-2; no definite D call. This CDR3 is 14 amino acids long. The ends were cut back, 1 base at V and 5 bases at J, with 8 bases in the middle. The CDR3 reads CASSLELGTGELFF. CDR3 sequence (DNA): TGTGCCAGCAGTTTAGAGTTGGGGACCGGGGAGCTGTTTTTT.

This clonotype was picked up a small number of times. The chain joins TRBV4-1 to TRBJ2-5; TRBD2 matches at 8 bases. V lost 2 bases, J lost 5 bases, and 7 bases stayed unmatched. The CDR3 runs to 15 residues. Per the germline V gene, CDR1 is MGHRA and CDR2 is YSYEKL. The CDR3 is CASSQSRGGLETQYF. CDR3 nucleotides: TGCGCCAGCAGCCAATCTCGGGGGGGCCTGGAGACCCAGTACTTC.

This sequence joins TRBV20-1 and TRBJ2-4; D gene unclear. The CDR3 is 18 amino acids. V lost 5 bases and J 1 base, leaving 24 bases between the germline ends. In germline, CDR1 is DFQATT, CDR2 SNEGSKA (reference sequence). The CDR3, as DNA: TGCAGTGCTTCAGCCCCAATGTCTGGGTCGGTGGCCAAAAACATTCAGTACTTC. Encoded protein: CSASAPMSGSVAKNIQYF.

V usage is TRBV5-4 and J usage is TRBJ2-5; D possibly matches TRBD1 or TRBD2 (5 bases each). CDR1 is SGHNT and CDR2 is YYREEE in the germline V gene (reference sequence). This CDR3 comprises 16 residues. The V and J ends lost 0 bases and 0 bases respectively, with 12 bases between them. CDR3 residues: CASSLAGAGNQETQYF. The DNA for the CDR3 is TGTGCCAGCAGCTTGGCCGGGGCGGGCAACCAAGAGACCCAGTACTTC.

This clonotype was seen a handful of times. The chain employs TRBV10-2 and TRBJ1-5; tentative D call: TRBD1 (6 bases). In germline, CDR1 is WSHSY, CDR2 SAAADI. The V end was cut by 0 bases, the J end by 0 bases, with 9 bases between. CDR3 size: 16 residues. CDR3 protein: CASSESGQHSNQPQHF. DNA of the CDR3: TGCGCCAGCAGTGAGTCTGGACAGCATAGCAATCAGCCCCAGCATTTT.

The chain couples TRBV29-1 to TRBJ2-7; TRBD1 matches 7 bases. The CDR3 extends over 14 amino acids. Germline V gene sequence: CDR1 SQVTM, CDR2 ANQGSEA. The V segment lost 1 base and the J segment 0 bases; nucleotides outside the gene matches: 3. CDR3: CSVEVRDSSYEQYF. Here the CDR3 DNA reads TGCAGCGTTGAAGTCCGGGACAGCTCCTACGAGCAGTACTTC.